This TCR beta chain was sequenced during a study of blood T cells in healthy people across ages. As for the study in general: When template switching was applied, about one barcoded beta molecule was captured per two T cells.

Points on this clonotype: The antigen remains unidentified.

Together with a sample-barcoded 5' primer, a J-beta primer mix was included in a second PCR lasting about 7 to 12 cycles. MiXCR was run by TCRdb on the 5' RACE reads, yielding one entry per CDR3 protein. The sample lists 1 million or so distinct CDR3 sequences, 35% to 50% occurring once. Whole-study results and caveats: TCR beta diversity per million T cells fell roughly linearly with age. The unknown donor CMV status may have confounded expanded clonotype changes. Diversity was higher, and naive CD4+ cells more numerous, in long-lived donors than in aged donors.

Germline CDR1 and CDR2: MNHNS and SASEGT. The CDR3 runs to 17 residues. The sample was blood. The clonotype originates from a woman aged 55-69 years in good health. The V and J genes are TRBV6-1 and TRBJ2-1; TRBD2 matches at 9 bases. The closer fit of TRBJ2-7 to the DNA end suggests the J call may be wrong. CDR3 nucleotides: TGTGCCAGCAGTATCGCTTGGGGGACTAGCTCCTACAATGAGCAGTACTTC. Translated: CASSIAWGTSSYNEQYF.